The 25 T cell receptor beta chains below come from one sample, sequenced in a study of blood T cell repertoires in COVID-19. Sequencing used immunoSEQ multiplex PCR; TCRdb keeps in-frame clones, though not all of them. The sample carries some 69,000 clones, around three quarters recorded once. The sequenced sample consisted of peripheral blood. The receptor source for this set is a man aged 55 to 69 with acute or convalescent COVID-19.

V and J are TRBV15 and TRBJ2-7; D is uncertain. The germline V gene encodes CDR1 LNHNV and CDR2 YYDKDF (reference sequence). The CDR3 contains 15 residues. V shed 0 bases and J shed 0 bases, with 9 bases lying between them. The CDR3 sequence: CATSRDPTASYEQYF. CDR3 bases: TGTGCCACCAGCAGAGATCCAACAGCCTCCTACGAGCAGTACTTC.

The chain employs TRBV19 and TRBJ1-1; D gene uncertain. The V end lost 6 bases, the J end lost 1 base, and 15 bases lay between the germline ends. Looked up from germline, CDR1 is LNHDA and CDR2 is SQIVND (reference sequence). The CDR3 length is 15 residues. CDR3 sequence (DNA): TGTGCCAGTAGGGCCCGAGAGGTACCGAACACTGAAGCTTTCTTT. This sequence encodes CASRAREVPNTEAFF.

The chain combines TRBV2 with TRBJ1-1, with a possible D match to TRBD1 (5 bases). The length of the CDR3 is 14 residues. Trimming took off 4 bases at V and 0 bases at J, with 9 bases between the two ends. Germline CDR1 is SNHLY and CDR2 is FYNNEI. The CDR3 DNA reads TGTGCCAGCAGTGTCCCAGGGATGAACACTGAAGCTTTCTTT. Its translation is CASSVPGMNTEAFF.

The rearrangement joins TRBV29-1 to TRBJ1-6; 8 bases line up with TRBD1. Germline trimming cut 6 bases from V and 8 bases from J; bases unmatched to any gene: 9. Germline V gives CDR1 SQVTM, CDR2 ANQGSEA. This CDR3 region has 14 residues. In DNA form, the CDR3 reads TGCAGCGTGGCCGCCGGGACAGGTGATTCACCCCTCCACTTT. Its protein is CSVAAGTGDSPLHF.

The genes are TRBV5-1 and TRBJ2-7; D is perhaps TRBD2 (6 bases). Germline V CDR1 and CDR2: SGHRS, YFSETQ. V lost 5 bases and J 0 bases, leaving 12 bases between the germline ends. The CDR3 totals 14 residues. This CDR3 is CASRPTSTSYEQYF. In DNA, the CDR3 is TGCGCCAGCAGGCCTACTAGCACCTCCTACGAGCAGTACTTC.

This chain joins TRBV25-1 and TRBJ1-5; 8 nucleotides align to TRBD1. The CDR3 has 14 residues. V lost 8 bases and J lost 3; bases outside the gene matches: 6. Germline CDR1 MGHDK, CDR2 SYGVNS. The chain's CDR3 is CASPDRGTNQPQHF. CDR3 DNA sequence: TGTGCCAGCCCCGACAGGGGCACCAATCAGCCCCAGCATTTT.

This chain joins TRBV11-2 and TRBJ2-7; no clear D gene. CDR1 is SGHAT and CDR2 is FQNNGV in the germline V gene. V dropped 6 bases and J dropped 0 bases, with 12 bases sitting between them. CDR3 length equals 14 residues. The CDR3 region is CASSFLHSSYEQYF. The CDR3, as DNA: TGTGCCAGCAGTTTCCTCCATAGCTCCTACGAGCAGTACTTC. The full variable domain, in which reference TRBV11-2 and TRBJ2-7 provide the parts outside the CDR3, is EAGVAQSPRYKIIEKRQSVAFWCNPISGHATLYWYQQILGQGPKLLIQFQNNGVVDDSQLPKDRFSAERLKGVDSTLKIQPAKLEDSAVYLCASSFLHSSYEQYFGPGTRLTVT.

The CDR3 DNA reads as TGCGCCAGCAGCTTGCTCCAGGGGGAAAAACTGTTTTTT. It yields the protein CASSLLQGEKLFF. This chain uses TRBV5-1 with TRBJ1-4, with D maybe TRBD1 (6 bases). The V end lost 1 base, the J end lost 8 bases, and 9 bases lay between the germline ends. The length of the CDR3 is 13 residues. Looked up from germline, CDR1 is SGHRS and CDR2 is YFSETQ.

Here the CDR3 reads CASSLEPKSGYTF. The CDR3 nucleotides are TGTGCCAGCAGCTTGGAACCCAAGAGCGGCTACACCTTC. This chain joins TRBV5-6 and TRBJ1-2, with unresolved D. The germline V gene encodes CDR1 SGHDT and CDR2 YYEEEE. The CDR3 is made up of 13 amino acids. Trimming took 0 bases from V and 8 from J, leaving 11 bases between them.

This rearrangement joins TRBV6-2 or TRBV6-3 to TRBJ1-1; possibly TRBD1 for D (6 bases). The CDR3 spans 15 residues. The germline V gene encodes CDR1 MNHEY and CDR2 SVGEGT. Trimming took 0 bases from V and 5 from J, leaving 13 bases between them. The CDR3 loop reads CASSYSNRGATEAFF. The CDR3 DNA reads TGTGCCAGCAGTTACTCGAATCGGGGGGCGACTGAAGCTTTCTTT.

The table lists this clone with a count of one. J is TRBJ1-2 and V is TRBV7-2; tentative D call: TRBD1 (6 bases). The CDR3 extends over 13 amino acids. Trimming stripped 5 bases from V and 7 bases from J, with 14 bases between. Per the germline V gene, CDR1 is SGHTA and CDR2 is FQGNSA. CDR3 residues: CASSKPGHGGYTF. In DNA, the CDR3 is TGTGCCAGCAGCAAGCCGGGACATGGTGGCTACACCTTC.

Written as DNA, the CDR3 is TGCAGCGCGAATACAGGGGGCGCGAGCACAGATACGCAGTATTTT. Protein product: CSANTGGASTDTQYF. The chain uses TRBV29-1 and TRBJ2-3, with 9 bases fitting TRBD1. Germline V CDR1 and CDR2: SQVTM, ANQGSEA. V lost 7 bases, J lost 0 bases, and 8 bases stayed unmatched. The CDR3 spans 15 residues.

The chain links TRBV9 to TRBJ1-1; 8 bases align to TRBD1. The CDR3 has 15 amino acids. V lost 0 bases, J lost 5 bases, and 6 bases stayed unmatched. The germline gives CDR1 SGDLS, CDR2 YYNGEE. CDR3 protein: CASSVDGQGGTEAFF. In DNA, the CDR3 is TGTGCCAGCAGCGTAGACGGACAGGGTGGAACTGAAGCTTTCTTT.

This CDR3 reads CASGAGTGAYEQYF. The CDR3 DNA reads TGTGCCAGCGGGGCCGGGACAGGTGCCTACGAGCAGTACTTC. The gene calls are TRBV5-4 and TRBJ2-7, with 8 nucleotides matching TRBD1. This CDR3 contains 14 residues. The germline V gene has CDR1 SGHNT and CDR2 YYREEE (reference sequence). V lost 7 bases, J lost 2 bases, and 8 bases stayed unmatched.

The chain has TRBV12-3 or TRBV12-4 and TRBJ2-5; D remains ambiguous. The length of the CDR3 is 13 residues. V was pared by 3 bases and J by 0 bases, with 5 bases between. The CDR3 sequence: CASSFRNQETQYF. The DNA of the CDR3 is TGTGCCAGCAGTTTCAGAAACCAAGAGACCCAGTACTTC.

The V gene is TRBV15, the J gene TRBJ1-1; D may be TRBD1 (5 bases). CDR1 LNHNV and CDR2 YYDKDF come from the germline V gene (reference sequence). V was trimmed by 2 bases and J by 4 bases, leaving 20 bases between them. This CDR3 is built from 17 residues. In DNA, the CDR3 is TGTGCCACCAGCAGACCATCTTTTACAGGTGAGAGCACTGAAGCTTTCTTT. This translates into CATSRPSFTGESTEAFF.

This rearrangement joins TRBV19 to TRBJ1-2; TRBD1 aligns across 7 bases. The CDR3 spans 14 residues. V lost 4 bases, J lost 8 bases, and 10 bases stayed unmatched. CDR1 is LNHDA and CDR2 is SQIVND in the germline V gene (reference sequence). The CDR3 protein is CASSTRQGLGGYTF. The CDR3 DNA reads as TGTGCCAGTAGTACGCGACAGGGATTAGGGGGCTACACCTTC.

This clone was seen just once. The CDR3: CASSVALHENTEAFF. The DNA for the CDR3 is TGTGCCAGCAGCGTAGCTTTACATGAGAACACTGAAGCTTTCTTT. This chain uses TRBV9 with TRBJ1-1; D gene unclear. The V end was cut by 0 bases, the J end by 1 base, with 10 bases between. The CDR3 is 15 amino acids. Germline V CDR1 and CDR2: SGDLS, YYNGEE.

The chain joins TRBV9 to TRBJ1-4; the match to TRBD1 covers 10 bases. The CDR3 consists of 18 residues. The V gene's germline CDR1 is SGDLS and CDR2 YYNGEE. The trim removed 0 bases at V and 5 bases at J, leaving 10 bases unmatched. CDR3 sequence: CASSVDIRDRGRNEKLFF. CDR3 nucleotides: TGTGCCAGCAGCGTAGATATAAGGGACAGGGGACGGAATGAAAAACTGTTTTTT.

The V call is TRBV6-5, the J call TRBJ1-1; perhaps TRBD1 as D (6 bases). CDR3 length equals 14 residues. CDR1 is MNHEY, CDR2 SVGAGI, per germline. V lost 6 bases and J lost 1, with 12 bases in between. CDR3 DNA: TGTGCCAGCAGCCGACCGACAGGGAACACTGAAGCTTTCTTT. It codes for CASSRPTGNTEAFF.

The chain employs TRBV5-6 and TRBJ1-1; possible D gene TRBD1, 6 bases. The CDR3 is 12 residues long. V lost 4 bases and J 10 bases, leaving 14 bases between the germline ends. Germline V gives CDR1 SGHDT, CDR2 YYEEEE. CDR3 in amino acids: CASSLLLQGAFF. In DNA form, the CDR3 reads TGTGCCAGCAGCCTGTTACTACAGGGAGCTTTCTTT.

The count of this clone is one. This chain uses TRBV4-3 with TRBJ2-2; a weak D match, TRBD2 (6 bases). The germline V gene has CDR1 LGHNA and CDR2 YSLEER. Trimming removed 5 bases from V and 7 bases from J, with 14 bases in between. CDR3 size: 14 residues. The CDR3 sequence: CASSRGPGDGELFF. The CDR3 DNA sequence: TGCGCCAGCAGCAGAGGCCCGGGGGACGGGGAGCTGTTTTTT.

The chain employs TRBV4-1 and TRBJ1-5; D is perhaps TRBD1 (5 bases). Per the germline V gene, CDR1 is MGHRA and CDR2 is YSYEKL. V lost 0 bases, J lost 4 bases, and 13 bases lay in between. This CDR3 region has 16 residues. CDR3 sequence: CASSQDRDRHNQPQHF. The CDR3 DNA reads as TGCGCCAGCAGCCAAGATCGCGACAGACATAATCAGCCCCAGCATTTT.

V usage is TRBV7-9 and J usage is TRBJ2-5; 9 bases match TRBD2. Germline V CDR1 and CDR2: SEHNR, FQNEAQ (reference sequence). V lost 5 bases to trimming and J lost 5 bases; unmatched junction nucleotides: 15. The CDR3 extends over 17 amino acids. CDR3 sequence (DNA): TGTGCCAGCAGCGGAGGGGTAGCGGGGGAGCGGAGGGAGACCCAGTACTTC. Its translation: CASSGGVAGERRETQYF.

The chain joins TRBV5-6 to TRBJ1-1; 7 nucleotides match TRBD1. V was pared by 5 bases and J by 6 bases, with 19 bases of the junction left unmatched. The CDR3 has 17 residues. Germline-derived CDR1 and CDR2 are SGHDT and YYEEEE. The CDR3 spells CASRRVGGAGGDSEAFF. Here the CDR3 DNA reads TGTGCCAGCAGGAGAGTAGGGGGCGCAGGAGGTGATTCTGAAGCTTTCTTT.